The T cell receptor beta chain described here comes from a study of T cell responses to AZD1222 COVID-19 vaccine. Assay used: immunoSEQ multiplex PCR; TCRdb lists only in-frame clones, some missing. The data contain approximately 94,000 clones, 85% to 90% of them singletons. Germline-derived CDR1 and CDR2 are SEHNR and FQNEAQ (reference sequence). V was trimmed by 8 bases and J by 7 bases, leaving 17 bases between them. This CDR3 has 13 amino acids. The TCR was taken from an adult in good health. The sample here was peripheral blood, taken on day 0 of AZD1222 vaccination. The chain joins TRBV7-9 to TRBJ1-2; D perhaps matches TRBD1 (5 bases). The CDR3 DNA is TGTGCCAGCGGGAGGAGGGGAATTCGTGGCTACACCTTC. Its translation is CASGRRGIRGYTF.